This TCR beta chain was documented in a study of shared clonotypes between healthy human individuals (dated by TCRdb to 2020 to 2022). Notes on the research overall: A couple of women and a few men aged 18 to 49 years were included in the cohort. For each donor, CD4 naive and CD4 memory were each run on three plates, CD8 naive on two plates, and CD8 memory on one plate. The study deeply sequenced blood TCR repertoires of about 5 healthy adults to estimate repertoire size and the extent of clonotype sharing between individuals. Each donor's leukapheresis produced roughly between about 0.9 and 9.5 billion PBMCs. To increase sequencing depth and limit assay-specific biases, TCR repertoire library preparation and sequencing were carried out by different laboratories using diverse techniques.

TCR CDR3 regions were amplified from genomic DNA by multiplex PCR using the deep immunoSEQ assay. For each cell subset, the extracted genomic DNA was distributed evenly across all wells of several immunoSEQ 96-well plates, and each plate served as one replicate. For sorted subsets, 200 to 250 ng of genomic DNA, equivalent to some 33,000 T cell genomes, went into each replicate PCR. The purified libraries were quantified using a Qubit 3.0 fluorometer, sized with a Bioanalyzer 2100, and then quantified again using the KAPA Library Quantification kit. A separate single-read 150-cycle Illumina NextSeq 550 flow cell was used to sequence each immunoSEQ 96-well plate. Per the source publication's procedure: Because only junctional sequences without quality scores were contained in the immunoSEQ output, filtering matching that applied to full-length reads could not be performed. To assign V/J genes and CDR3, sequences were annotated using PyIR, a Python wrapper for IgBLAST v1.9, with IMGT germline references. Any read was removed if the V/J assignment was weak (E-value above 1e-6), the CDR3 was missing, or the read contained stop codons, out-of-frame junctions, or ambiguous translated residues. V3J clonotypes were defined as sequences sharing the same inferred V gene, J gene, and CDR3 amino acid sequence. To compute the percentage overlap between repertoires, the number of shared unique clonotypes was divided by the size of the smaller repertoire. Repertoire richness was assessed with RTK rarefaction, the Chao1 estimator, and Recon v2.1 estimates of unobserved clonotypes. For all TCRbeta clonotypes obtained by the gDNA method from a few donors, generation probabilities were computed with OLGA. TCRdb limited this immuneACCESS table to in-frame rearrangements with V and J called. A share of clones is missing; checked studies link under half to unresolved V genes, and the rest is unexplained. That table supplies the V and J calls and clone size; D and trimming were determined from the DNA. Across this sample there are about 1,900,000 clones, with about 95% seen only once. The ten largest clones capture 1.2% of the sample.

For the CD8 naive samples, CD45RO-negative cells were positively selected for CCR7, yielding a CD45RA+CCR7+ population from which TemRA cells were excluded. Donors were healthy HIV-negative adults with no recently reported acute infections or vaccinations. Every donor was a Caucasian adult living in Nashville, Tennessee, USA. After blood collection by leukapheresis, PBMCs were isolated using Ficoll-Histopaque density gradient centrifugation and then cryopreserved in the vapor phase of liquid nitrogen. Analytical flow cytometry was used to check the purity and quantity of each magnetically sorted T cell population. From each sorted fraction, genomic DNA was isolated and quantified by UV absorbance on a Nanodrop 2000c. Comments on this clone: Its target antigen remains unknown. No much larger clonotype is one base removed from it; base qualities were not supplied.

What the study reported, not specific to this receptor: The small number of donors limited the genetic and exposure-history diversity represented. Pairwise subsampling led to the expectation that sequencing depth would affect the degree of clonotype sharing among donors. Sampling was restricted to blood, and TCR repertoires in tissues likely differ from the TCR repertoires found in blood. Sharing across several donors was observed for around 5% of naive CD4, about 4% of naive CD8, about 2.3% of memory CD4, and around 0.44% of memory CD8 clonotypes. Estimated clonotype richness was generally larger for naive than for memory subsets. Compared with non-shared clonotypes, the clonotypes found in all four sorted-subset donors had higher generation probabilities. Rarefaction of sorted-subset datasets indicated incomplete sequencing despite the large sequencing depth.

This receptor was obtained from a man aged 18 to 29 in good health. The specimen was naive CD8+ T cells sorted from blood. The cell subset or site label for this specimen denotes: CD45RA+CCR7+.

The DNA sequence reads TGTGCCAGCAGTTACTCGCCTAGCGGGGGAGAGACCCAGTACTTC. The resulting protein is CASSYSPSGGETQYF. The chain is encoded by TRBV6-5 joined to TRBJ2-5; TRBD2 aligns with 10 central bases. The V end gives up 0 bases and the J end 4 bases, leaving 2 bases in the junction not matched to a gene. The CDR3 sequence holds 15 residues, the cysteine and phenylalanine included. Only the CDR3 part of the read is kept: 45 bases, read in frame from the first base. The germline V gene provides CDR1 MNHEY and CDR2 SVGAGI.